One sample yielded the 5 T cell receptor beta chains listed below, sequenced in a study of blood T cell repertoires in COVID-19. Sequencing was performed with immunoSEQ multiplex PCR; in TCRdb, only in-frame clones are kept and a portion is missing. The sample shows some 280,000 clones, around four fifths of them seen only once. The sample comprised peripheral blood. The source of these receptors is a woman in her forties or fifties with active or convalescent COVID-19.

The chain couples TRBV12-5 to TRBJ1-2; 8 bases are shared with TRBD1. This CDR3 is 14 amino acids long. The germline V gene has CDR1 LGHNT and CDR2 FRNRAP. V gave up 5 bases and J gave up 3 bases; unmatched junction bases: 5. The CDR3, as DNA: TGTGCTAGTGGTCCGAGGACAGGGCACTATGGCTACACCTTC. This encodes CASGPRTGHYGYTF.

This clone was seen a few times. The rearrangement links TRBV28 to TRBJ2-7; 9 nucleotides match TRBD1. The germline V gene encodes CDR1 MDHEN and CDR2 SYDVKM. The V gene end was trimmed by 5 bases and the J gene end by 10 bases; junction bases not matched to a gene: 12. The CDR3 consists of 14 residues. The CDR3 loop is CASSGDREFLGQYF. Here the CDR3 DNA reads TGTGCCAGCAGTGGGGACAGGGAGTTTCTTGGACAGTACTTC.

This clone has only one observation. The chain links TRBV11-2 to TRBJ1-2; D is uncertain. Germline assignment: CDR1 SGHAT and CDR2 FQNNGV. The CDR3 has 13 amino acids. Trimming shortened V by 5 bases and J by 4 bases, and 11 bases separated the two germline ends. For the CDR3, the DNA is TGTGCCAGCAGCGCCGGGAAAAGCTATGGCTACACCTTC. Encoded protein: CASSAGKSYGYTF.

The chain recombines TRBV4-1 with TRBJ2-1; 11 positions match TRBD1. The germline CDR1 and CDR2 sequences are MGHRA and YSYEKL. After removal of 1 base from V and 1 base from J, the junction contained 6 bases not matched to a gene. The CDR3 has 18 amino acids. The CDR3 DNA reads TGCGCCAGCAGCCAAGGGAGGGACAGGGGGGGGTCCTACAATGAGCAGTTCTTC. Protein: CASSQGRDRGGSYNEQFF.

The chain employs TRBV6-6 and TRBJ1-1, with D unclear. This CDR3 has 15 amino acids. Germline V gene lookup returns CDR1 MNHNY and CDR2 SVGAGI (reference sequence). V was cut by 5 bases and J by 4 bases, with 17 bases left in between. The CDR3 region is CASSPPVGVGTEAFF. The CDR3 bases are TGTGCCAGCAGTCCTCCCGTCGGGGTTGGCACTGAAGCTTTCTTT.